The rows below give T cell receptor beta chains drawn from one sample of a study of blood T cell repertoires in COVID-19. Data came from immunoSEQ multiplex PCR; TCRdb stores just in-frame clones and leaves some out. This repertoire shows more than 250,000 clones, over 75% found once; its top ten account for around 0.67%. Sequenced input: peripheral blood. The receptors stem from a human donor in a cohort sampled during active COVID-19. Each CDR3 is given with its conserved first and last residue. A D gene is named only where the DNA matches it firmly. Clone size is shown for a subset of rows, as once, few, many or a class of expanded clone.

TRBJ1-2 TRBD1 . TRBV7-8 TGTGCCAGCAGCTTAGCTCACGGACAGGGAACTAACTATGGCTACACCTTC CASSLAHGQGTNYGYTF
TRBJ1-1 TRBD1 . TRBV6-5 TGTGCCAGCGTGAGGCCGGGACAGATCCAGACAGCTTTCTTT CASVRPGQIQTAFF
TRBJ2-5 . . TRBV28 TGTGCCAGCAGTTTAAACCTTCGCAGAGGAGAGACCCAGTACTTC CASSLNLRRGETQYF
TRBJ1-2 . . TRBV24-1 TGTGCCACCAGCGACTATGGCTACACCTTC CATSDYGYTF
TRBJ2-7 . . TRBV13 TGTGCCAGCAGCTTAGAGGCGGGACTCTACGAGCAGTACTTC CASSLEAGLYEQYF
TRBJ2-7 . . TRBV10-3 TGTGCCATCAGTGAGGTCGCACTCGCCTACGAGCAGTACTTC CAISEVALAYEQYF
TRBJ2-7 TRBD2 . TRBV5-4 TGTGCCAGCAGCTTACTAGCGGGAGAATACGAGCAGTACTTC CASSLLAGEYEQYF
TRBJ1-3 . . TRBV5-1 TGCGCCAGCAGCCGTCCTGGAAACACCATATATTTT CASSRPGNTIYF
TRBJ2-7 . . TRBV4-1 TGCGCCAGCAGCCAATACAATTTCTACGAGCAGTACTTC CASSQYNFYEQYF
TRBJ1-5 . . TRBV5-1 TGCGCCAGCAGCTTAGAGGGCCCCAATCAGCCCCAGCATTTT CASSLEGPNQPQHF
TRBJ1-4 TRBD1 . TRBV13 TGTGCCAGCAGCTCGTCCCGGGACAGGGGTGAAAAACTGTTTTTT CASSSSRDRGEKLFF
TRBJ1-2 . . TRBV14 TGTGCCAGCAGCCAAGATTACGGGTGGTCCAACTATGGCTACACCTTC CASSQDYGWSNYGYTF
TRBJ2-3 TRBD2 once TRBV19 TGTGCCAGTAGTATAGCTCTCGGGATTGGGCTAGCGGGCAGCACAGATACGCAGTATTTT CASSIALGIGLAGSTDTQYF
TRBJ2-1 . few TRBV7-9 TGTGCCAGCAGCTTAGACGGAAATAGCGGATGGGGTAGATTCTTC CASSLDGNSGWGRFF
TRBJ1-1 . . TRBV29-1 TGCAGCGTTGAAGAACCCAGGGACACTGAAGCTTTCTTT CSVEEPRDTEAFF
TRBJ1-5 . . TRBV28 TGTGCCAGCAGTTCGGGAGGTGGGGAACCCCAGCCCCAGCATTTT CASSSGGGEPQPQHF
TRBJ2-5 TRBD1 . TRBV5-1 TGCGCCAGCAGCCTCACGCCGGGACAGGGGGCGCGGGAGACCCAGTACTTC CASSLTPGQGARETQYF
TRBJ2-3 . . TRBV7-2 TGTGCCAGCAGCTTAAGGGGGGAGGGGGATACGCAGTATTTT CASSLRGEGDTQYF
TRBJ2-3 TRBD2 . TRBV7-2 TGTGCCAGCAGCTGGAGCGGGGAATACACAGATACGCAGTATTTT CASSWSGEYTDTQYF
TRBJ1-1 TRBD1 . TRBV4-3 TGCGCCAGCAGCCGTTGGGACAGGGAACTGTTTGAAGCTTTCTTT CASSRWDRELFEAFF
TRBJ1-5 . . TRBV7-2 TGTGCCAGCAGCTCCGTGGAAGGGGTGGCCCAGCATTTT CASSSVEGVAQHF
TRBJ2-7 . . TRBV6-1 TGTGCCAGCAGTGACGGACAGGAGCAGTACTTC CASSDGQEQYF
TRBJ1-2 TRBD1 . TRBV7-9 TGTGCCAGCAGCTTACAGGGGGGCCCGAACTATGTCTACACCTTC CASSLQGGPNYVYTF
TRBJ2-7 . . TRBV13 TGTGCCAGCAGCCCCCCCGGGACCTACGAGCAGTACTTC CASSPPGTYEQYF
TRBJ2-7 . . TRBV19 TGTGCCAGTAGAGGGGCCTACGAGCAGTACTTC CASRGAYEQYF
TRBJ1-6 . . TRBV6-5 TGTGCCAGTCGCCGGGAGAGCTCCTATAATTCACCCCTCCACTTT CASRRESSYNSPLHF
TRBJ2-3 TRBD2 . TRBV7-2 TGTGCCAGCAGCTTAGCGGGAGGGCCCTCGGGTACGCAGTATTTT CASSLAGGPSGTQYF